One sample yielded the 25 T cell receptor beta chains listed below, sequenced in a study of patients and donors after allogeneic stem cell transplantation. TCRdb independently ran MiXCR on the RT-PCR reads; one entry per CDR3 protein. The repertoire holds some 960,000 distinct CDR3 sequences, approximately 18% seen once, with 6% in the top ten. The specimen was blood, either unsorted or a sorted T cell fraction (not recorded which). Receptor source: a human donor who was either an allogeneic HSCT recipient or a stem cell or donor lymphocyte infusion donor (not recorded which). It is not recorded whose cells these are; they may come from a transplant donor.

V is TRBV7-8 and J is TRBJ2-5, with TRBD2 matching 7 bases. This CDR3 is 15 amino acids long. Looked up from germline, CDR1 is SGHVS and CDR2 is FQNEAQ. Trimming at V came to 1 base and at J to 5 bases, leaving 7 bases not matched to a gene. This CDR3 is CASSLVGREWETQYF. The DNA for the CDR3 is TGTGCCAGCAGCTTAGTTGGGCGGGAGTGGGAGACCCAGTACTTC.

The chain couples TRBV3-1 to TRBJ2-3; 7 nucleotides line up with TRBD2. The germline V gene has CDR1 LGHDT and CDR2 YNNKEL (reference sequence). V trimming: 0 bases; J trimming: 6 bases; junction bases outside the gene matches: 9. The CDR3 extends over 16 amino acids. In DNA, the CDR3 is TGTGCCAGCAGCCAAGAAGGTTGGGAGGGCCTGGATACGCAGTATTTT. This encodes CASSQEGWEGLDTQYF.

The chain uses TRBV5-1 and TRBJ2-7; 8 positions agree with TRBD2. Trimming at V came to 4 bases and at J to 1 base, leaving 7 bases not matched to a gene. The CDR3 extends over 15 amino acids. The germline V gene encodes CDR1 SGHRS and CDR2 YFSETQ. The CDR3 protein is CASSGLAGRSYEQYF. The DNA for the CDR3 is TGCGCCAGCAGCGGCCTAGCGGGTCGATCCTACGAGCAGTACTTC.

This chain links TRBV5-1 with TRBJ1-1; no clear D gene. The germline V gene encodes CDR1 SGHRS and CDR2 YFSETQ. The CDR3 loop spans 12 amino acids. Between the trimmed V and J ends, which lost 4 bases and 8 bases, there was a span of 12 bases. The CDR3 is CASSERHAEAFF. For the CDR3, the DNA is TGCGCCAGCAGCGAAAGACACGCAGAAGCTTTCTTT.

The V and J genes are TRBV6-5 and TRBJ2-1; D remains unclear. The CDR3 is 13 amino acids. Germline CDR1 and CDR2: MNHEY and SVGAGI. V lost 4 bases and J lost 6, with 10 bases in between. The CDR3 DNA reads TGTGCCAGCAGTTCAACGAGCGCCAATGAGCAGTTCTTC. Translated: CASSSTSANEQFF.

This clonotype has only a few counts. The chain employs TRBV7-6 and TRBJ2-1; TRBD1 agrees at 9 bases. This CDR3 contains 15 residues. With V trimmed by 4 bases and J by 8 bases, 9 bases remained unmatched. CDR1 SGHVS and CDR2 FNYEAQ come from the germline V gene. Written as DNA, the CDR3 is TGTGCCAGCAGCTCTCCGGGACAGGGACCCCATGAGCAGTTCTTC. Translating gives CASSSPGQGPHEQFF.

In this sample, this clonotype turned up a few times. The chain has TRBV5-1 and TRBJ2-2; TRBD1 matches at 7 bases. The CDR3 length is 16 residues. V gave up 5 bases and J gave up 3 bases; unmatched junction bases: 10. In germline, CDR1 is SGHRS, CDR2 YFSETQ. In nucleotides, the CDR3 is TGCGCCAGCAGAAAAGTACAGGGGATGGACACCGGGGAGCTGTTTTTT. Residues: CASRKVQGMDTGELFF.

This clonotype was observed many times. The chain links TRBV12-3 or TRBV12-4 to TRBJ2-7; unclear D gene. V lost 3 bases and J 0 bases, leaving 6 bases between the germline ends. The CDR3 is made up of 13 amino acids. CDR3 in DNA: TGTGCCAGCAGTTTGTACTCCTCCTACGAGCAGTACTTC. It codes for CASSLYSSYEQYF.

The chain joins TRBV29-1 to TRBJ2-3; maybe TRBD1 (6 bases). Per germline, CDR1 SQVTM and CDR2 ANQGSEA. This CDR3 contains 13 residues. V lost 5 bases to trimming and J lost 6 bases, with 15 bases between them. The CDR3 spells CSVKGVVGDTQYF. CDR3 nucleotides: TGCAGCGTTAAGGGGGTGGTGGGGGATACGCAGTATTTT.

The chain employs TRBV12-5 and TRBJ1-1; the match to TRBD1 covers 8 bases. The ends lost 3 bases at V and 8 bases at J; junction bases unmatched: 5. This CDR3 is built from 13 residues. Germline CDR1 and CDR2: LGHNT and FRNRAP. The CDR3 loop reads CASGFGGQEEAFF. DNA for the CDR3: TGTGCTAGTGGTTTTGGGGGACAGGAGGAAGCTTTCTTT.

The CDR3 region has the DNA TGTGCCAGCAGCTCAACATTGGACGGTAACTCTGGAAACACCATATATTTT. Translation: CASSSTLDGNSGNTIYF. The J gene is TRBJ1-3, the V gene TRBV12-3 or TRBV12-4; no reliable D call. V was clipped by 6 bases and J by 0 bases, with 18 bases between them. The CDR3 runs 17 residues.

The chain employs TRBV3-1 and TRBJ2-7, with 9 bases lining up with TRBD1. The CDR3 is made up of 15 amino acids. V dropped 4 bases and J dropped 2; count of bases not matched to a gene: 6. Germline V gene sequence: CDR1 LGHDT, CDR2 YNNKEL (reference sequence). The CDR3 DNA is TGTGCCAGCAGCCCATCCGGGACAGGGCCCTACGAGCAGTACTTC. Its translation: CASSPSGTGPYEQYF.

This clonotype is a singleton in its sample. V is TRBV5-1 and J is TRBJ2-5, with 8 bases matching TRBD1. The CDR3 spans 14 residues. J lost 5 bases, V lost 4 bases, and 7 bases had no gene match. CDR1 SGHRS and CDR2 YFSETQ come from the germline V gene. The CDR3 region is CASSTTGAAETQYF. As DNA, the CDR3 is TGCGCCAGCAGCACGACAGGGGCTGCGGAGACCCAGTACTTC.

This clonotype was seen only a few times. The rearrangement uses TRBV6-2 or TRBV6-3 and TRBJ1-1; D unclear. V was shortened by 4 bases and J by 5 bases, with 17 bases between the two germline ends. The CDR3 consists of 15 residues. Per the germline V gene, CDR1 is MNHEY and CDR2 is SVGEGT. CDR3 sequence reads: CASSFYNGVRTEAFF. CDR3 in DNA: TGTGCCAGCAGTTTCTATAACGGGGTACGAACTGAAGCTTTCTTT.

This clonotype was picked up a small number of times. V and J are TRBV7-9 and TRBJ2-1, with D maybe TRBD1 (5 bases). V shed 1 base and J shed 10 bases, with 14 bases lying between them. Germline loops: CDR1 SEHNR, CDR2 FQNEAQ (reference sequence). This CDR3 spans 14 amino acids. The CDR3 sequence: CASSLVFPGCEQFF. The CDR3 DNA sequence: TGTGCCAGCAGCTTAGTATTCCCAGGGTGCGAGCAGTTCTTC. The variable domain in full, completed from reference TRBV7-9 and TRBJ2-1, reads DTGVSQNPRHKITKRGQNVTFRCDPISEHNRLYWYRQTLGQGPEFLTYFQNEAQLEKSRLLSDRFSAERPKGSFSTLEIQRTEQGDSAMYLCASSLVFPGCEQFFGPGTRLTVL.

This clonotype was counted ten times or more. V is TRBV4-1 and J is TRBJ1-2; D gene uncertain. The germline V gene has CDR1 MGHRA and CDR2 YSYEKL. There are 12 residues in the CDR3. Trimming removed 0 bases at V and 6 bases at J, with 5 bases between. The chain's CDR3 is CASSQDGNGYTF. The CDR3 DNA follows: TGCGCCAGCAGCCAAGATGGGAATGGCTACACCTTC.

The chain carries TRBV5-1 and TRBJ1-2; D is uncertain. Germline values: CDR1 SGHRS, CDR2 YFSETQ. The V end lost 0 bases, the J end lost 0 bases, and 15 bases lay between the germline ends. This CDR3 spans 17 amino acids. CDR3 sequence (DNA): TGCGCCAGCAGCTTGGAAGGTCGGGCCAGCCCTAACTATGGCTACACCTTC. Its translation: CASSLEGRASPNYGYTF.

The V and J genes are TRBV12-3 or TRBV12-4 and TRBJ2-5; D is perhaps TRBD2 (6 bases). The V gene lost 5 bases and the J gene lost 7 bases, with 14 bases spanning the gap. The CDR3 spans 13 residues. Here the CDR3 reads CASSRLGKGTQYF. CDR3 coding DNA: TGTGCCAGCAGTAGACTAGGAAAAGGGACCCAGTACTTC.

In its sample, this clonotype was seen many times. V usage is TRBV10-3 and J usage is TRBJ2-2; D call uncertain. With 6 bases removed from V and 4 bases from J, the gap between germline ends came to 6 bases. Germline values: CDR1 ENHRY, CDR2 SYGVKD. This CDR3 comprises 12 residues. The CDR3 protein is CAIRAGTGELFF. CDR3 in DNA: TGTGCCATCAGAGCAGGCACCGGGGAGCTGTTTTTT.

V and J are TRBV11-1 and TRBJ2-1, with 11 bases lining up with TRBD2. Germline trimming cut 3 bases from V and 9 bases from J; bases unmatched to any gene: 4. The CDR3 spans 14 residues. Germline CDR1 reads SGHAT; CDR2 reads FQDESV (reference sequence). CDR3 nucleotide sequence: TGTGCCAGCAGCTTGTTAGCGGGAGGGACTGAGCAGTTCTTC. As protein: CASSLLAGGTEQFF.

This clonotype was detected many times. V and J are TRBV29-1 and TRBJ2-1, with 9 bases fitting TRBD1. Germline V gene sequence: CDR1 SQVTM, CDR2 ANQGSEA. The J segment lost 4 bases and the V segment lost 8 bases, leaving 6 bases of the junction unmatched. The CDR3 length is 13 residues. CDR3 protein: CSPTGGDYNEQFF. In nucleotides, the CDR3 is TGCAGCCCAACAGGGGGCGATTACAATGAGCAGTTCTTC.

The sample holds a few counts of this clonotype. V is TRBV6-5 and J is TRBJ1-1; maybe TRBD1 (5 bases). V gave up 7 bases and J gave up 6 bases, with 9 bases separating them. The V gene's germline CDR1 is MNHEY and CDR2 SVGAGI. This CDR3 region has 11 residues. Written as DNA, the CDR3 is TGTGCCAGCATTGGGGGGTCTGAAGCTTTCTTT. It specifies CASIGGSEAFF.

V gene TRBV7-9 combines with J gene TRBJ2-5; D is unresolved. Germline V gives CDR1 SEHNR, CDR2 FQNEAQ (reference sequence). There are 14 residues in the CDR3. V dropped 8 bases and J dropped 2 bases, with 15 bases sitting between them. The CDR3 DNA reads as TGTGCCAGCGGCGACTCCGGACCTCAAGAGACCCAGTACTTC. This codes for CASGDSGPQETQYF.

In this sample, this clonotype turned up many times. The chain links TRBV6-4 to TRBJ2-3; 7 nucleotides align to TRBD1. CDR3 length: 15 residues. Germline CDR1 MRHNA, CDR2 SNTAGT. V was clipped by 2 bases and J by 0 bases; unmatched bases: 2. The CDR3 loop reads CASSDTGASTDTQYF. Written as DNA, the CDR3 is TGTGCCAGCAGTGACACAGGGGCGAGCACAGATACGCAGTATTTT.

This clonotype was detected a few times. The chain employs TRBV12-3 or TRBV12-4 and TRBJ1-2; D is undetermined. The CDR3 covers 15 residues. Trimming stripped 5 bases from V and 3 bases from J, with 16 bases between. Here the CDR3 DNA reads TGTGCCAGCAGTCGACTACTTGACGGATACTATGGCTACACCTTC. Translating it yields CASSRLLDGYYGYTF.